A single sample is the source of the 10 T cell receptor beta chains below, sequenced in a study of blood T cell repertoires in COVID-19. TCRdb keeps only in-frame clones here, not all; method: immunoSEQ multiplex PCR. The sample comprises 200,000 or so clones, less than 90% of which are singletons, and 6% to 7% rests with the top ten. The sample taken for sequencing was peripheral blood. The receptor source for this set is a woman aged 40 to 49 with acute or convalescent COVID-19.

The V gene is TRBV19, the J gene TRBJ1-5, with D perhaps matching TRBD1 (5 bases). The CDR3 runs 15 residues. Trimming took 4 bases from V and 7 from J, leaving 17 bases between them. CDR1 is LNHDA and CDR2 is SQIVND in the germline V gene (reference sequence). The CDR3 nucleotides read TGTGCCAGTAGTACCGTCGGGGGAGGAAGGCAGCCCCAGCATTTT. As protein: CASSTVGGGRQPQHF.

The count of this clone is one. The V call is TRBV7-2, the J call TRBJ1-1; 7 nucleotides line up with TRBD1. Per the germline V gene, CDR1 is SGHTA and CDR2 is FQGNSA. The CDR3 totals 14 residues. J gave up 5 bases and V 5 bases, and 8 bases lay outside the gene matches. CDR3 bases: TGTGCCAGCAGCGTGTTGACAGGGAGAACTGAAGCTTTCTTT. Translation: CASSVLTGRTEAFF.

The DNA for the CDR3 is TGTGCCAGCAGTTCCGGTACTTCTGGGGCCAACGTCCTGACTTTC. This codes for CASSSGTSGANVLTF. The chain couples TRBV6-5 to TRBJ2-6; D uncertain. CDR3 length: 15 amino acids. Germline lookup yields CDR1 MNHEY and CDR2 SVGAGI. The V end was cut by 4 bases, the J end by 1 base, with 8 bases between.

The chain uses TRBV7-6 and TRBJ2-7; D is perhaps TRBD2 (6 bases). This CDR3 spans 15 amino acids. Between the trimmed V and J ends, which lost 6 bases and 1 base, there was a span of 16 bases. Germline V CDR1 and CDR2: SGHVS, FNYEAQ. The CDR3 protein is CASSLGGSPSYEQYF. The CDR3 bases are TGTGCCAGCAGTCTAGGAGGGAGTCCGTCCTACGAGCAGTACTTC.

The genes are TRBV3-1 (or the pseudogene TRBV3-2) and TRBJ1-2; D is ambiguous. V was clipped by 0 bases and J by 4 bases, with 15 bases between them. The CDR3 totals 16 residues. Germline CDR1 reads LGHDT; CDR2 reads YNNKEL (reference sequence). CDR3 bases: TGTGCCAGCAGCCAAGATTCGGTCGCGAACGTCTATGGCTACACCTTC. Its translation: CASSQDSVANVYGYTF.

In this sample, this clone turned up once. The rearrangement uses TRBV28 and TRBJ2-4; 8 positions agree with TRBD2. The CDR3 contains 15 residues. Trimming removed 2 bases from V and 8 bases from J; junction bases left unmatched: 8. Germline V gene lookup returns CDR1 MDHEN and CDR2 SYDVKM. CDR3 in amino acids: CASSLGSGGRDIQYF. DNA of the CDR3: TGTGCCAGCAGTTTAGGATCGGGAGGGAGGGACATTCAGTACTTC.

This chain joins TRBV28 and TRBJ1-5; 9 bases match TRBD1. Germline assignment: CDR1 MDHEN and CDR2 SYDVKM. The CDR3 is made up of 16 amino acids. The V and J ends lost 3 bases and 6 bases, in that order; junction bases with no gene match: 9. The CDR3 sequence: CASSFNRGQFFQPQHF. In nucleotides, the CDR3 is TGTGCCAGCAGTTTTAACAGGGGGCAGTTTTTTCAGCCCCAGCATTTT.

In nucleotides, the CDR3 is TGTGCCACCAGCAGAGATCCGGCGGGGGATTCCTATGGCTACACCTTC. Protein sequence: CATSRDPAGDSYGYTF. V usage is TRBV15 and J usage is TRBJ1-2; TRBD1 is a possible D gene (5 bases). There are 16 residues in the CDR3. Germline assignment: CDR1 LNHNV and CDR2 YYDKDF (reference sequence). V lost 0 bases and J 4 bases, leaving 15 bases between the germline ends.

This rearrangement joins TRBV24-1 to TRBJ2-7; TRBD1 is a possible D gene (5 bases). The V gene lost 0 bases and the J gene lost 6 bases, with 17 bases spanning the gap. CDR3 length: 16 amino acids. The germline CDR1 and CDR2 sequences are KGHDR and SFDVKD. As DNA, the CDR3 is TGTGCCACCAGTGATTTGCTAGGACACCGTAACCCCGAGCAGTACTTC. Encoded protein: CATSDLLGHRNPEQYF.

The chain carries TRBV30 and TRBJ1-5; maybe TRBD1 (6 bases). The CDR3 length is 19 residues. Germline CDR1 is GTSNPN and CDR2 is SVGIG (reference sequence). The V end lost 0 bases, the J end lost 0 bases, and 21 bases lay between the germline ends. As DNA, the CDR3 is TGTGCCTGGAGTGTACCTGGGCAGGGGAGCGTCTATAGCAATCAGCCCCAGCATTTT. Amino acids: CAWSVPGQGSVYSNQPQHF.